This T cell receptor beta chain was profiled in a study of blood T cell repertoires in COVID-19. For the study at large: Some COVID-19 samples were acute and others convalescent; all came from the United States, Italy and Spain. T cells, B-cell-depleted T cells, or PBMCs supplied cDNA or gDNA.

Data came from immunoSEQ multiplex PCR; TCRdb stores just in-frame clones and leaves some out. The sample contains more than 95,000 clones, 88% of which appear only once. V lost 4 bases and J lost 4; bases outside the gene matches: 14. The CDR3 runs to 17 residues. Germline values: CDR1 SGHRS, CDR2 YFSETQ. The rearrangement joins TRBV5-1 to TRBJ2-1; 7 bases map to TRBD2. The receptor was isolated from a man aged 50 to 60 with acute or convalescent COVID-19. The sequencing sample was made of peripheral blood. The CDR3 DNA reads TGCGCCAGCAGCGGACTCGGGGAGGGGTGGGGATACAATGAGCAGTTCTTC. Translating it yields CASSGLGEGWGYNEQFF.